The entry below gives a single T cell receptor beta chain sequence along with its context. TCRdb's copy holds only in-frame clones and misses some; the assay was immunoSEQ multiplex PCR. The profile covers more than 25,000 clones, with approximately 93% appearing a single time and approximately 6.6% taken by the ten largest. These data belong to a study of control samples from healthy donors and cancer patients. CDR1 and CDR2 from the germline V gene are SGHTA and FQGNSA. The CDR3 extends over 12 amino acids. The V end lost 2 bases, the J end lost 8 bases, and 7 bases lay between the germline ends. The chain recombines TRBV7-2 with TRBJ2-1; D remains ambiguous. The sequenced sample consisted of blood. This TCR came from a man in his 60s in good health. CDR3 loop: CASSLMRYEQFF. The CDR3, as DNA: TGTGCCAGCAGCTTAATGCGGTATGAGCAGTTCTTC.